This T cell receptor beta chain was captured by sequencing in a study of T cell responses to AZD1222 COVID-19 vaccine. The study's findings and limits: A rise in Spike-specific TCR breadth and depth followed two AZD1222 doses. Spike was spanned by vaccine-associated CD4 TCRs, with dominance at 160-218 and 743-854.

On this clone: Its antigen is not identified.

This table comes from immunoSEQ multiplex PCR, and its TCRdb copy is limited to in-frame clones, with some not included. The sample includes 140,000 to 150,000 clones, roughly nine tenths of them seen just once. CDR3 length: 17 residues. CDR1 KGHDR and CDR2 SFDVKD come from the germline V gene. V lost 3 bases and J lost 0; bases outside the gene matches: 6. The source of this sequence is an adult in good health. Sequenced material: peripheral blood, taken on day 0 of AZD1222 vaccination. V is TRBV24-1 and J is TRBJ2-1, with 8 positions matching TRBD1. Here the CDR3 DNA reads TGTGCCACCAGTGATGCCACAGGGGGGAGCTCCTACAATGAGCAGTTCTTC. It encodes CATSDATGGSSYNEQFF.